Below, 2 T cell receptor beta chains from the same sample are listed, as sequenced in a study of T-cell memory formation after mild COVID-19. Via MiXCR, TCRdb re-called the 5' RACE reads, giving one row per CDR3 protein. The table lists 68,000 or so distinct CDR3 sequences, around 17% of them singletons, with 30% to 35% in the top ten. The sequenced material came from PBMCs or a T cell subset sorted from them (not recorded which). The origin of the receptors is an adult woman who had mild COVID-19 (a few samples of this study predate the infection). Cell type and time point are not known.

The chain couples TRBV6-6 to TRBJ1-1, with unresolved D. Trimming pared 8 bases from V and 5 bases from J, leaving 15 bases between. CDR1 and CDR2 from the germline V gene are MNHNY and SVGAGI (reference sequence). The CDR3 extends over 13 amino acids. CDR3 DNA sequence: TGTGCCAGCCAGCCTGGAGTTGGGACTGAAGCTTTCTTT. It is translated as CASQPGVGTEAFF.

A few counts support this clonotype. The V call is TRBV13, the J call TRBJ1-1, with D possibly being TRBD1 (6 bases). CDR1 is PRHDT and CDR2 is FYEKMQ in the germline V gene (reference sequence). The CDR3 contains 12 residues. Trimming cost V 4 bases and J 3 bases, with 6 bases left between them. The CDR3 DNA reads TGTGCCAGCAGCTGGACAGACACTGAAGCTTTCTTT. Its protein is CASSWTDTEAFF.